Detailed here is one T cell receptor beta chain. Its antigen is not identified. The junction departs from the called germline gene at one end, perhaps through a read error. The source of the sample is a study of cytomegalovirus exposure and HLA in healthy donors. The CDR3 extends over 17 amino acids. CDR1 is SNHLY, CDR2 FYNNEI, per germline. In the PCR, 60 Vbeta and 13 Jbeta primers were used. Libraries were prepared by immunoSEQ multiplex PCR; TCRdb keeps only in-frame clonotypes and omits some of them. The sample yields 80,000 to 130,000 clones, 79% seen once. Broader study findings: The authors later found TCR association rates varying by HLA locus, with DRB1 most and HLA-C fewest. When a later analysis compared HLA-associated TCR beta chains with equally common others, the HLA-associated chains turned out to be more clonally expanded and to have lower generation probabilities.

The sequencing sample was made of PBMCs. This chain uses TRBV2 with TRBJ2-6; 11 bases map to TRBD1. This TCR was sampled from a female donor in good health and CMV-seropositive. The CDR3 reads CASQDRGLVSGANGLTF. The CDR3 DNA reads as TGTGCCAGCCAGGACAGGGGGCTAGTATCTGGGGCCAACGGCCTGACTTTC. The full variable domain, completed using reference TRBV2 and TRBJ2-6, is EPEVTQTPSHQVTQMGQEVILRCVPISNHLYFYWYRQILGQKVEFLVSFYNNEISEKSEIFDDQFSVERPDGSNFTLKIRSTKLEDSAMYFCASQDRGLVSGANGLTFGAGSRLTVL.